The clone carrying this TCR beta chain was counted a few times. Its antigen is not identified. The entry originates in a study of response to subunit inactivated influenza vaccine. Points from the study as a whole: The authors suggested that few new T cells are recruited per seasonal influenza vaccination.

V gave up 1 base and J gave up 3 bases, with 12 bases separating them. Germline CDR1 is SEHNR and CDR2 is FQNEAQ (reference sequence). The CDR3 totals 15 residues. Using its own MiXCR run on the RT-PCR reads, TCRdb lists one record per CDR3 protein. Counted here are roughly 180,000 distinct CDR3 sequences, around a tenth occurring once; the ten biggest clones make up approximately 10%. The sample here was non-naive T cells sorted from PBMCs, taken on the day of vaccination. This clonotype was sampled from a man between 50 and 59 years old who received an inactivated influenza vaccine. The chain joins TRBV7-9 to TRBJ1-1; tentatively, D is TRBD1 (6 bases). In DNA, the CDR3 is TGTGCCAGCAGCTTAGGACAGCCAGGGGACACTGAAGCTTTCTTT. Translated: CASSLGQPGDTEAFF.